Sequencing of this TCR beta chain was carried out in a study of T cells after posttransplantation cyclophosphamide. The study's findings and limits: Blood and skin or GI T cell repertoires showed limited TRB overlap. Donor-recipient repertoire similarity was low at 1-2 months, rising over year one. TRB clonality was highly associated with recipient CMV seropositivity and reactivation.

Clones were sequenced by immunoSEQ multiplex PCR, and TCRdb holds only the in-frame ones, with some missing. The data hold 50,000 to 65,000 clones, with 85% to 90% observed a single time. About this clone itself: What it binds is not known.

Sequencing was done on a sample of PBMCs. The TCR comes from a man aged 30 to 45 with a blood cancer, CMV-positive, and with a related stem cell donor.

The CDR3 loop is CASSVGGLVQQETQYF. CDR3 nucleotide sequence: TGTGCCAGCAGCGTAGGGGGACTAGTACAACAAGAGACCCAGTACTTC. The rearrangement links TRBV9 to TRBJ2-5; 8 bases match TRBD2. V lost 0 bases, J lost 2 bases, and 6 bases stayed unmatched. Germline assignment: CDR1 SGDLS and CDR2 YYNGEE. The CDR3 consists of 16 residues.